Shown below are 2 T cell receptor beta chains from a single sample sequenced in a study of cytotoxic CD8 clonotypes in ibrutinib-treated CLL. Here immunoSEQ multiplex PCR was the method, and the copy in TCRdb shows in-frame clones only, minus some. The sample lists 100,000 to 150,000 clones, around 85% occurring once. Sequences were derived from PBMCs, sampled after 24 months of ibrutinib treatment. The receptors stem from a human donor with chronic lymphocytic leukemia.

This clone appeared a few times. The chain carries TRBV18 and TRBJ1-1; tentatively, D is TRBD1 (5 bases). Germline V gives CDR1 KGHSH, CDR2 LQKENI. CDR3 length: 16 residues. V dropped 3 bases and J dropped 0 bases, with 14 bases sitting between them. CDR3 amino acids: CASSPTTGRMNTEAFF. The CDR3 DNA sequence: TGTGCCAGCTCACCCACCACGGGACGGATGAACACTGAAGCTTTCTTT.

The chain couples TRBV5-1 to TRBJ1-4, with D maybe TRBD1 (5 bases). This CDR3 region has 14 residues. The germline V and J ends were trimmed by 8 bases and 3 bases, with 14 bases remaining between them. Germline CDR1 is SGHRS and CDR2 is YFSETQ. The CDR3: CASRRGSANEKLFF. The CDR3 nucleotides are TGCGCCAGTAGAAGGGGTTCTGCTAATGAAAAACTGTTTTTT.